The 7 T cell receptor beta chains given below trace back to one sample, sequenced in a study of cytomegalovirus exposure and HLA in healthy donors. Amplification used 60 Vbeta primers and 13 Jbeta primers. Sequencing used immunoSEQ multiplex PCR; TCRdb keeps in-frame clones, though not all of them. In the table there are about 100,000 clones, roughly 80% of which are singletons. The sequenced sample consisted of PBMCs. The receptor source for this set is a man between 25 and 39 years old in good health and CMV-seronegative.

The chain joins TRBV6-5 to TRBJ2-1, with D unresolved. Per germline, CDR1 MNHEY and CDR2 SVGAGI. Trimming took off 6 bases at V and 2 bases at J, with 8 bases between the two ends. The CDR3 extends over 13 amino acids. The CDR3 sequence: CASSPNPYNEQFF. DNA of the CDR3: TGTGCCAGCAGCCCAAATCCCTACAATGAGCAGTTCTTC.

The chain joins TRBV6-5 to TRBJ2-1; 7 bases are a match to TRBD1. V lost 5 bases, J lost 9 bases, and 10 bases stayed unmatched. Germline V gives CDR1 MNHEY, CDR2 SVGAGI. The CDR3 extends over 14 amino acids. CDR3 bases: TGTGCCAGCAGTCAAGCTGACAGGGTAGGTGAGCAGTTCTTC. It specifies CASSQADRVGEQFF.

This chain connects TRBV30 to TRBJ2-7; no clear D gene. The CDR3 has 11 residues. CDR1 is GTSNPN, CDR2 SVGIG, per germline (reference sequence). The V gene lost 3 bases and the J gene lost 4 bases, with 7 bases spanning the gap. The CDR3 sequence is CAWSATYEQYF. CDR3 DNA sequence: TGTGCCTGGAGCGCGACATACGAGCAGTACTTC.

The chain recombines TRBV29-1 with TRBJ1-2; D is undetermined. CDR3 length equals 12 residues. Trimming removed 6 bases from V and 2 bases from J, with 10 bases in between. The germline CDR1 and CDR2 sequences are SQVTM and ANQGSEA. The CDR3 loop is CSVMGLNYGYTF. The CDR3 coding sequence is TGCAGCGTCATGGGCCTGAACTATGGCTACACCTTC.

The chain combines TRBV2 with TRBJ1-5, with D perhaps TRBD1 (5 bases). V lost 8 bases, J lost 1 base, and 9 bases lay in between. This CDR3 spans 13 amino acids. Germline loops: CDR1 SNHLY, CDR2 FYNNEI. In DNA form, the CDR3 reads TGTGCCAGCGCCCGACAGAGCAATCAGCCCCAGCATTTT. As protein: CASARQSNQPQHF.

The chain couples TRBV18 to TRBJ2-7; D unclear. The ends were cut back, 3 bases at V and 2 bases at J, with 14 bases in the middle. CDR3 size: 15 residues. Germline-derived CDR1 and CDR2 are KGHSH and LQKENI. CDR3 sequence reads: CASSPSDAPPYEQYF. Written as DNA, the CDR3 is TGTGCCAGCTCACCCAGCGATGCCCCTCCCTACGAGCAGTACTTC.

This clone showed up just once. This chain uses TRBV29-1 with TRBJ2-1; D perhaps matches TRBD1 (5 bases). The CDR3 is 13 amino acids. Per the germline V gene, CDR1 is SQVTM and CDR2 is ANQGSEA. The CDR3 DNA reads as TGCGCCGGCATAGGGGCCCTATACAATGAGCAGTTCTTC. This gives the protein CAGIGALYNEQFF.